The 13 T cell receptor beta chains reported below all come from one sample, sequenced in a study of blood T cells in healthy people across ages. Combining a sample-barcoded 5' primer with a J-beta primer mix, a second PCR ran for roughly 6 to 12 cycles. TCRdb re-called the 5' RACE reads with MiXCR, one entry per CDR3 protein. This table has over 1.5 million distinct CDR3 sequences, just under 50% appearing once. The specimen was blood. Every receptor here comes from a woman aged 40 to 50 in good health.

The chain uses TRBV4-3 and TRBJ2-4; 10 nucleotides agree with TRBD2. The V gene's germline CDR1 is LGHNA and CDR2 YSLEER. The V gene end was trimmed by 0 bases and the J gene end by 13 bases; junction bases not matched to a gene: 9. The CDR3 runs to 15 residues. This CDR3 reads CASSQEASGGGEQYF. CDR3 DNA: TGCGCCAGCAGCCAAGAGGCTAGCGGGGGCGGGGAGCAGTACTTC.

V usage is TRBV24-1 and J usage is TRBJ2-5; weak D call: TRBD2 (6 bases). The end of the DNA fits TRBJ2-7 better, so the J call may be wrong. The CDR3 has 15 residues. The germline gives CDR1 KGHDR, CDR2 SFDVKD. The CDR3 loop reads CATSDPAEGRYEQYF. For the CDR3, the DNA is TGTGCCACCAGTGATCCAGCGGAGGGGAGATACGAGCAGTACTTC.

This clonotype appeared once. This chain links TRBV27 with TRBJ2-1, with a possible D match to TRBD2 (7 bases). V lost 5 bases to trimming and J lost 7 bases, with 21 bases between them. Germline CDR1 MNHEY, CDR2 SMNVEV (reference sequence). This CDR3 has 16 residues. The CDR3 nucleotides are TGTGCCAGCAGTCCCTGGCGGGGGCGCGGGAGTAATGAGCAGTTCTTC. Protein sequence: CASSPWRGRGSNEQFF.

J is TRBJ2-7 and V is TRBV28, with TRBD2 identical over 7 bases. J gave up 5 bases and V 3 bases, and 4 bases lay outside the gene matches. Germline CDR1 MDHEN, CDR2 SYDVKM. The CDR3 consists of 13 residues. The CDR3 bases are TGTGCCAGCAGTTTTGGGGAGGGTCACGAGCAGTACTTC. It codes for CASSFGEGHEQYF.

The CDR3 bases are TGTGCCAGCTCACCCTCGACCCGTATGGATGGCTACACCTTC. The encoded protein is CASSPSTRMDGYTF. The V call is TRBV18, the J call TRBJ1-2; D uncertain. This CDR3 contains 14 residues. Germline lookup yields CDR1 KGHSH and CDR2 LQKENI. Deletions cut 3 bases from V and 6 bases from J, with 14 bases between. Complete variable domain (other parts from reference TRBV18 and TRBJ1-2): NAGVMQNPRHLVRRRGQEARLRCSPMKGHSHVYWYRQLPEEGLKFMVYLQKENIIDESGMPKERFSAEFPKEGPSILRIQQVVRGDSAAYFCASSPSTRMDGYTFGSGTRLTVV.

This clonotype has a handful of counts. V usage is TRBV11-1 and J usage is TRBJ2-1, with TRBD2 identical over 15 bases. The germline V gene has CDR1 SGHAT and CDR2 FQDESV (reference sequence). The CDR3 contains 17 residues. The V gene end was trimmed by 4 bases and the J gene end by 4 bases; junction bases not matched to a gene: 5. The CDR3 sequence: CASSSSGLAGGYNEQFF. In DNA, the CDR3 is TGTGCCAGCAGCTCATCGGGACTAGCGGGGGGTTACAATGAGCAGTTCTTC.

V gene TRBV12-3 or TRBV12-4 combines with J gene TRBJ2-7; D call uncertain. V lost 3 bases, J lost 6 bases, and 9 bases lay in between. The CDR3 contains 12 residues. CDR3 nucleotide sequence: TGTGCCAGCAGTTTTTCCTCCGGCGAGCAGTACTTC. It translates to CASSFSSGEQYF.

V gene TRBV5-1 combines with J gene TRBJ2-5; 9 bases are shared with TRBD2. Germline V CDR1 and CDR2: SGHRS, YFSETQ. This CDR3 is built from 15 residues. J gave up 5 bases and V 2 bases, and 7 bases lay outside the gene matches. CDR3 in DNA: TGCGCCAGCAGCTTCCCCAGCGGGGGGTTTGAGACCCAGTACTTC. Its translation is CASSFPSGGFETQYF.

This clonotype occurred a few times. The chain recombines TRBV20-1 with TRBJ1-2; possible D gene TRBD1, 5 bases. The CDR3 contains 14 residues. The V gene lost 6 bases and the J gene lost 6 bases, with 20 bases spanning the gap. Germline CDR1 DFQATT, CDR2 SNEGSKA (reference sequence). In DNA, the CDR3 is TGCAGTGCCCACCGAGGAGGGGAGGACGATGGCTACACCTTC. Residues: CSAHRGGEDDGYTF.

The chain joins TRBV27 to TRBJ2-5; no definite D call. This CDR3 spans 11 amino acids. The germline V gene encodes CDR1 MNHEY and CDR2 SMNVEV (reference sequence). Trimming pared 10 bases from V and 5 bases from J, leaving 11 bases between. The CDR3 loop is CATESGETQYF. For the CDR3, the DNA is TGTGCCACCGAAAGTGGGGAGACCCAGTACTTC.

This clonotype occurred a few times. The genes are TRBV4-1 and TRBJ2-3, with unresolved D. This CDR3 spans 16 amino acids. With 1 base removed from V and 5 bases from J, the gap between germline ends came to 16 bases. Looked up from germline, CDR1 is MGHRA and CDR2 is YSYEKL. CDR3 loop: CASSQGKGPLGDTQYF. As DNA, the CDR3 is TGCGCCAGCAGCCAAGGAAAGGGCCCCCTGGGAGATACGCAGTATTTT.

The chain carries TRBV20-1 and TRBJ2-5, with 8 bases lining up with TRBD2. The ends lost 6 bases at V and 11 bases at J; junction bases unmatched: 20. The germline CDR1 and CDR2 sequences are DFQATT and SNEGSKA (reference sequence). This CDR3 has 15 residues. The CDR3 is CSAVPWSGGNNEQYF. Here the CDR3 DNA reads TGCAGTGCCGTTCCCTGGAGCGGGGGAAACAATGAGCAGTACTTC.

The chain carries TRBV6-6 and TRBJ2-4, with TRBD1 as a possible D gene (6 bases). Germline lookup yields CDR1 MNHNY and CDR2 SVGAGI (reference sequence). CDR3 length: 12 residues. V lost 5 bases and J 8 bases, leaving 10 bases between the germline ends. CDR3 loop: CASSAGTHIQYF. In nucleotides, the CDR3 is TGTGCCAGCAGTGCCGGGACACACATTCAGTACTTC.